This TCR beta chain was recovered during a study of cytomegalovirus exposure and HLA in healthy donors. This PCR relied on a set of 60 Vbeta primers and 13 Jbeta primers. Using immunoSEQ multiplex PCR, the repertoire was profiled, and TCRdb retains in-frame clones only, with some absent. The sample includes about 150,000 clones, 64% of them seen just once. The CDR3 is 15 amino acids. Germline V lookup: CDR1 LNHDA, CDR2 SQIVND (reference sequence). Trimming cost V 2 bases and J 8 bases; bases outside gene matches: 6. Sequencing was done on a sample of PBMCs. The clonotype was recovered from a woman in her 30s in good health and CMV-seropositive. J is TRBJ2-3 and V is TRBV19; 11 positions agree with TRBD1. This chain's CDR3 is CASSISGQGAGTQYF. The DNA for the CDR3 is TGTGCCAGTAGTATATCCGGACAGGGGGCTGGTACGCAGTATTTT.